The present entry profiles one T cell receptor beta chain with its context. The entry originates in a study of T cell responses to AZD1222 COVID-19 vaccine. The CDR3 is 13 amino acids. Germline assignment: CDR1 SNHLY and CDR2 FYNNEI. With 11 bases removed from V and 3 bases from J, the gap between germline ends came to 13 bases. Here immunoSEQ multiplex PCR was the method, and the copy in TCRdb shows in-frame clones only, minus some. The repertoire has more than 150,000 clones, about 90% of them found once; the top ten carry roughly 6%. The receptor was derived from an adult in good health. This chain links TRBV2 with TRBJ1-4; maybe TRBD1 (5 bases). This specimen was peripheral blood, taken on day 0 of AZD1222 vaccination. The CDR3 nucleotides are TGTGCCGGTGAGCGGGGGTCTAATGAAAAACTGTTTTTT. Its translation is CAGERGSNEKLFF.